This T cell receptor (beta chain) derives from a study of blood T cells in healthy people across ages. At the level of the study: About one barcoded beta molecule was captured per two T cells (by template switching).

Every donor gave roughly 9.2 milliliters of peripheral blood. This CDR3 comprises 18 residues. The germline V gene has CDR1 LGHNA and CDR2 YSLEER. J gave up 1 base and V 0 bases, and 9 bases lay outside the gene matches. Together with a sample-barcoded 5' primer, a J-beta primer mix was included in a second PCR lasting roughly 7 to 11 cycles. One entry per CDR3 protein results from TCRdb running MiXCR on the 5' RACE reads. The sample lists roughly 570,000 distinct CDR3 sequences, approximately 27% occurring once. The sequence was obtained from a woman in her 70s in good health. The sample taken for sequencing was blood. The V call is TRBV4-3, the J call TRBJ2-1, with 7 bases lining up with TRBD2. In DNA, the CDR3 is TGCGCCAGCAGCCAAGATTGGGAGGGCGGCGAGTCCTACAATGAGCAGTTCTTC. Its protein product is CASSQDWEGGESYNEQFF.